A single sample gave rise to the 8 T cell receptor beta chains below, sequenced in a study of radiation and T cells in renal cell carcinoma. Repertoires were generated with immunoSEQ multiplex PCR, while TCRdb's copy carries only in-frame clones and drops some. Of about 78,000 clones in the sample, about 89% were seen once. Time point in this sample: blood 4 weeks post-SBRT, at nephrectomy. Treatment denoted: 15 Gy SBRT to primary tumor, nephrectomy 4 weeks later. Here the sequenced sample was blood, taken from a patient whose treatment included radiotherapy and nephrectomy. These receptors all stem from a woman between 65 and 79 years old with renal cell carcinoma.

This clone was observed once. The chain carries TRBV5-4 and TRBJ2-2; 15 nucleotides align to TRBD2. The V gene end was trimmed by 4 bases and the J gene end by 5 bases; junction bases not matched to a gene: 6. The CDR3 runs 17 residues. Germline loops: CDR1 SGHNT, CDR2 YYREEE (reference sequence). CDR3 sequence (DNA): TGTGCCAGCAGCAGGGGACTAGCGGGGGGTCAGACCGGGGAGCTGTTTTTT. Residues: CASSRGLAGGQTGELFF.

J is TRBJ2-3 and V is TRBV6-5; 7 nucleotides align to TRBD2. This CDR3 region has 15 residues. Germline V gene lookup returns CDR1 MNHEY and CDR2 SVGAGI. After removal of 3 bases from V and 0 bases from J, the junction contained 3 bases not matched to a gene. The CDR3 DNA reads as TGTGCCAGCAGTTATGGGCGGGGGAGCACAGATACGCAGTATTTT. This codes for CASSYGRGSTDTQYF.

This chain uses TRBV6-5 with TRBJ1-1; D is perhaps TRBD1 (5 bases). This CDR3 is built from 14 residues. Germline CDR1 and CDR2: MNHEY and SVGAGI. The V gene lost 2 bases and the J gene lost 4 bases, with 11 bases spanning the gap. The CDR3 DNA reads as TGTGCCAGCAGTTACGGGCAGGGAGGCACTGAAGCTTTCTTT. Its translation: CASSYGQGGTEAFF.

V gene TRBV5-1 combines with J gene TRBJ2-5; D might be TRBD2 (6 bases). This CDR3 is 12 amino acids long. Germline V gene data show CDR1 as SGHRS and CDR2 as YFSETQ. Trimming removed 4 bases at V and 4 bases at J, with 8 bases between. In DNA form, the CDR3 reads TGCGCCAGCAGCCCCGGGGGAGAGACCCAGTACTTC. Amino acids: CASSPGGETQYF.

The chain is built from TRBV19 and TRBJ1-5; TRBD1 matches at 8 bases. Germline-derived CDR1 and CDR2 are LNHDA and SQIVND (reference sequence). The CDR3 runs 15 residues. Germline trimming cut 5 bases from V and 7 bases from J; bases unmatched to any gene: 10. As DNA, the CDR3 is TGTGCCAGTAGTGGGCGGCAGGGGGCGAGGCAGCCCCAGCATTTT. It translates to CASSGRQGARQPQHF.

This chain connects TRBV11-2 to TRBJ2-2; 7 bases align to TRBD2. The CDR3 totals 14 residues. Trimming at V came to 5 bases and at J to 7 bases, leaving 7 bases not matched to a gene. Germline CDR1 is SGHAT and CDR2 is FQNNGV. The CDR3 reads CASSPTGGVGELFF. As DNA, the CDR3 is TGTGCCAGCAGCCCCACGGGGGGTGTCGGGGAGCTGTTTTTT. The variable domain in full, with the rest retrieved from reference TRBV11-2 and TRBJ2-2, is EAGVAQSPRYKIIEKRQSVAFWCNPISGHATLYWYQQILGQGPKLLIQFQNNGVVDDSQLPKDRFSAERLKGVDSTLKIQPAKLEDSAVYLCASSPTGGVGELFFGEGSRLTVL.

The chain carries TRBV9 and TRBJ1-1; TRBD1 agrees at 7 bases. Germline V gene lookup returns CDR1 SGDLS and CDR2 YYNGEE. V lost 4 bases to trimming and J lost 5 bases; unmatched junction nucleotides: 17. The CDR3 has 17 amino acids. This CDR3 is CASSLDAGEGARTEAFF. The CDR3 coding sequence is TGTGCCAGCAGCCTAGATGCGGGGGAGGGGGCTCGGACTGAAGCTTTCTTT. The complete variable domain, with remaining parts taken from reference TRBV9 and TRBJ1-1, reads DSGVTQTPKHLITATGQRVTLRCSPRSGDLSVYWYQQSLDQGLQFLIQYYNGEERAKGNILERFSAQQFPDLHSELNLSSLELGDSALYFCASSLDAGEGARTEAFFGQGTRLTVV.

The genes are TRBV2 and TRBJ1-2; unclear D gene. V lost 4 bases, J lost 8 bases, and 11 bases lay in between. The germline V gene has CDR1 SNHLY and CDR2 FYNNEI. The CDR3 length is 12 residues. The CDR3 protein is CASSVLGSGYTF. The CDR3 DNA reads as TGTGCCAGCAGTGTATTAGGGTCCGGCTACACCTTC.